Each of the 32 T cell receptor beta chains below was sequenced from the same sample in a study of blood T cells in healthy people across ages. A second about 7 to 12 cycle PCR used barcoded and J-beta primers. TCRdb passed the 5' RACE reads through MiXCR, listing each CDR3 protein once. The sample consists of 1.5 million to 2 million distinct CDR3 sequences, 28% of them appearing once. The sample comprised blood. Receptor source: a woman aged 25 to 39 in good health.

This clonotype was seen repeatedly, ten times or more. The chain employs TRBV7-9 and TRBJ2-1, with TRBD1 matching over 8 bases. The germline V gene encodes CDR1 SEHNR and CDR2 FQNEAQ (reference sequence). V lost 3 bases and J lost 10; bases outside the gene matches: 5. This CDR3 contains 13 residues. The CDR3 DNA is TGTGCCAGCAGCTTTAACAGGGGGGACGAGCAGTTCTTC. It yields the protein CASSFNRGDEQFF.

Concerning this clonotype itself: One base away lies a much larger clone, so this may be a sequencing read error. The chain is built from TRBV11-1 and TRBJ2-4; TRBD1 matches at 7 bases. Unmatched junction bases numbered 15, after V lost 3 bases and J lost 13 bases. CDR3 size: 15 residues. Germline CDR1 and CDR2: SGHAT and FQDESV (reference sequence). The CDR3, as DNA: TGTGCCAGCAGCTTGACAGGGCTAATCGGCAATGAGCAGTACTTC. Protein product: CASSLTGLIGNEQYF.

Regarding this clonotype: A much larger clonotype is one base distant, so this may be a read error. The chain couples TRBV10-3 to TRBJ2-7; TRBD1 aligns across 8 bases. The V and J ends lost 6 bases and 9 bases, in that order; junction bases with no gene match: 7. Germline V CDR1 and CDR2: ENHRY, SYGVKD. The length of the CDR3 is 12 residues. CDR3 loop: CAIRPGGSGQYF. For the CDR3, the DNA is TGTGCCATCAGGCCAGGGGGCAGCGGGCAGTACTTC.

This clonotype has only a few counts. The DNA for the CDR3 is TGTGCCAGCAGCGTGGATAGCGGGAGGGTAGGCAGGGAGACCCAGTACTTC. Its protein is CASSVDSGRVGRETQYF. The J gene is TRBJ2-5, the V gene TRBV9, with 11 bases identical to TRBD2. The CDR3 has 17 residues. V was pared by 2 bases and J by 5 bases, with 11 bases of the junction left unmatched. Germline V gives CDR1 SGDLS, CDR2 YYNGEE.

The table lists this clonotype with many counts. This chain connects TRBV4-1 to TRBJ2-7, with a weak D call TRBD1 (5 bases). Germline V gene data show CDR1 as MGHRA and CDR2 as YSYEKL. This CDR3 has 14 residues. V lost 0 bases to trimming and J lost 4 bases, with 10 bases between them. The CDR3 protein is CASSQDLGPYEQYF. The CDR3 DNA follows: TGCGCCAGCAGCCAAGATCTGGGGCCTTACGAGCAGTACTTC.

This clonotype turned up a few times. V usage is TRBV20-1 and J usage is TRBJ2-1; 9 nucleotides agree with TRBD2. The V gene end was trimmed by 3 bases and the J gene end by 9 bases; junction bases not matched to a gene: 9. The CDR3 is made up of 14 amino acids. Germline CDR1 and CDR2: DFQATT and SNEGSKA (reference sequence). This CDR3 reads CSARSRGGHIEQFF. CDR3 in DNA: TGCAGTGCTAGGTCGCGGGGGGGCCACATTGAGCAGTTCTTC.

This clonotype was found a few times. The chain joins TRBV5-6 to TRBJ1-1; TRBD1 is a possible D gene (5 bases). Trimming removed 1 base at V and 6 bases at J, with 10 bases between. In germline, CDR1 is SGHDT, CDR2 YYEEEE. The CDR3 is 13 residues long. The CDR3: CASSLWGSAEAFF. CDR3 nucleotide sequence: TGTGCCAGCAGCTTGTGGGGGAGCGCTGAAGCTTTCTTT.

This clonotype has more than one count but fewer than ten. The V and J genes are TRBV29-1 and TRBJ2-7; 12 bases map to TRBD1. Trimming at V came to 7 bases and at J to 6 bases, leaving 16 bases not matched to a gene. Germline CDR1 reads SQVTM; CDR2 reads ANQGSEA. The CDR3 has 16 amino acids. CDR3 DNA: TGCAGCGCTAGAGCTGGATCGGGACAGGGGGCAGGCGAGCAGTACTTC. This gives the protein CSARAGSGQGAGEQYF.

V is TRBV4-1 and J is TRBJ1-2; D remains ambiguous. Germline CDR1 MGHRA, CDR2 YSYEKL. Trimming took 1 base from V and 3 from J, leaving 6 bases between them. This CDR3 has 13 amino acids. The CDR3 DNA reads as TGCGCCAGCAGCCAAGGGGCAGACTATGGCTACACCTTC. Translated, it gives CASSQGADYGYTF.

This clonotype was observed a few times. J is TRBJ2-4 and V is TRBV27; a possible D gene is TRBD2 (6 bases). The J call is doubtful: the DNA matches TRBJ2-7 better. The germline V gene has CDR1 MNHEY and CDR2 SMNVEV (reference sequence). The CDR3 is 19 amino acids. CDR3 coding DNA: TGTGCCAGCAGTTTATTTTCTTCGGTTCTTGGCGGGGAGGTTTACGAGCAGTACTTC. This sequence encodes CASSLFSSVLGGEVYEQYF.

The chain employs TRBV5-1 and TRBJ1-1, with 7 bases fitting TRBD1. The CDR3 is made up of 16 amino acids. V lost 5 bases to trimming and J lost 1 base; unmatched junction nucleotides: 11. CDR1 SGHRS and CDR2 YFSETQ come from the germline V gene. The CDR3 nucleotides read TGCGCCAGCAGGATGGGACAGCACGTCAAGAACACTGAAGCTTTCTTT. It specifies CASRMGQHVKNTEAFF.

This clonotype has only a few counts. This chain connects TRBV6-5 to TRBJ1-1, with 7 bases aligning to TRBD1. Looked up from germline, CDR1 is MNHEY and CDR2 is SVGAGI. Trimming cost V 6 bases and J 6 bases; bases outside gene matches: 4. The length of the CDR3 is 12 residues. The CDR3 region has the DNA TGTGCCAGCAGCAGGGGGGGGGCTGAAGCTTTCTTT. Protein: CASSRGGAEAFF.

The chain is built from TRBV24-1 and TRBJ2-1; D might be TRBD1 (5 bases). The end of the DNA is better explained by TRBJ2-7, so the J call may be wrong. The length of the CDR3 is 11 residues. Germline CDR1 KGHDR, CDR2 SFDVKD. CDR3 protein: CATMVDNEQYF. The CDR3 DNA follows: TGTGCCACCATGGTGGACAATGAGCAGTACTTC.

V is TRBV20-1 and J is TRBJ2-7; possibly TRBD2 for D (6 bases). The germline CDR1 and CDR2 sequences are DFQATT and SNEGSKA (reference sequence). CDR3 length: 14 residues. V was pared by 5 bases and J by 7 bases, with 21 bases between. The CDR3 region is CSAPLSARAGEQYF. DNA for the CDR3: TGCAGTGCTCCTCTGAGCGCGAGGGCGGGGGAGCAGTACTTC.

The gene calls are TRBV9 and TRBJ2-1; 11 nucleotides agree with TRBD2. Germline CDR1 is SGDLS and CDR2 is YYNGEE. The length of the CDR3 is 15 residues. With 3 bases clipped from V and 8 bases from J, the junction kept 7 bases outside the gene matches. The CDR3 loop is CASSDRLAGRDEQFF. In DNA, the CDR3 is TGTGCCAGCAGCGACAGACTAGCGGGACGGGATGAGCAGTTCTTC.

The chain employs TRBV12-3 or TRBV12-4 and TRBJ2-1; 7 bases fit TRBD1. The CDR3 extends over 16 amino acids. V shed 6 bases, J shed 3 bases, and the junction held 11 bases outside the gene matches. The CDR3 DNA is TGTGCCAGCAGCCCTCCGAGGGGACAGTACTACAATGAGCAGTTCTTC. Its protein product is CASSPPRGQYYNEQFF.

This clonotype was seen at least ten times. This chain joins TRBV27 and TRBJ2-1; TRBD1 or TRBD2 may be the D gene (5 bases each). The V end lost 4 bases, the J end lost 9 bases, and 10 bases lay between the germline ends. The CDR3 runs to 12 residues. Looked up from germline, CDR1 is MNHEY and CDR2 is SMNVEV (reference sequence). The CDR3 sequence: CASSWGNTEQFF. CDR3 nucleotides: TGTGCCAGCAGTTGGGGGAACACTGAGCAGTTCTTC.

This clonotype was counted between two and nine times. The rearrangement uses TRBV7-9 and TRBJ2-5; 7 bases agree with TRBD2. The germline CDR1 and CDR2 sequences are SEHNR and FQNEAQ (reference sequence). The CDR3 is 16 residues long. The junction had 7 bases not matched to a gene; V was cut back by 2 bases and J by 1 base. DNA of the CDR3: TGTGCCAGCAGCTTATTTCAAGGCGGGGGCCAAGAGACCCAGTACTTC. Translation: CASSLFQGGGQETQYF.

This sequence joins TRBV12-3 or TRBV12-4 and TRBJ1-1; no definite D call. V lost 4 bases to trimming and J lost 2 bases, with 11 bases between them. This CDR3 has 14 residues. The CDR3 reads CASSSSDANTEAFF. CDR3 nucleotides: TGTGCCAGCAGTTCCTCGGACGCTAACACTGAAGCTTTCTTT.

In regard to this clonotype: Relative to the germline gene, one junction end is altered; a read error may explain this. The gene calls are TRBV10-3 and TRBJ2-1, with 11 positions matching TRBD2. CDR1 and CDR2 from the germline V gene are ENHRY and SYGVKD. The CDR3 covers 16 residues. CDR3 sequence reads: CAVREEGTSGNNEQFF. The CDR3 bases are TGTGCCGTCAGAGAAGAAGGGACTAGCGGCAACAATGAGCAGTTCTTC.

This clonotype showed up just a few times. The V call is TRBV7-2, the J call TRBJ2-7; 7 nucleotides match TRBD1. Trimming cost V 5 bases and J 3 bases; bases outside gene matches: 16. CDR1 is SGHTA, CDR2 FQGNSA, per germline. The CDR3 sequence is 17 residues long. The CDR3 loop reads CASSPLEGATSFYEQYF. CDR3 DNA: TGTGCCAGCAGCCCTCTAGAGGGGGCCACTAGTTTCTACGAGCAGTACTTC.

This clonotype was observed a handful of times. This chain uses TRBV19 with TRBJ2-7, with D possibly TRBD2 on 5 matching bases. Germline CDR1 reads LNHDA; CDR2 reads SQIVND (reference sequence). The CDR3 loop spans 14 amino acids. V lost 6 bases to trimming and J lost 2 bases, with 14 bases between them. The CDR3 nucleotides are TGTGCCAGTAGGACCGGGAACGGACCCTACGAGCAGTACTTC. Translated, it gives CASRTGNGPYEQYF.

This clonotype was counted ten times or more. This chain links TRBV5-5 with TRBJ1-2; D is undetermined. The ends were cut back, 2 bases at V and 0 bases at J, with 14 bases in the middle. Germline CDR1 and CDR2: SGHKS and YYEKEE (reference sequence). There are 16 residues in the CDR3. CDR3 region: CASSLFGTGANYGYTF. The DNA for the CDR3 is TGTGCCAGCAGCTTATTTGGTACGGGAGCTAACTATGGCTACACCTTC.

Only a few counts were recorded for this clonotype. V is TRBV20-1 and J is TRBJ1-2; D remains ambiguous. Trimming pared 0 bases from V and 2 bases from J, leaving 13 bases between. There are 15 residues in the CDR3. Per germline, CDR1 DFQATT and CDR2 SNEGSKA (reference sequence). Here the CDR3 DNA reads TGCAGTGCTAGAGAGTCTTGGGCAGTCAACTATGGCTACACCTTC. This encodes CSARESWAVNYGYTF.

The chain employs TRBV7-6 and TRBJ2-5; D gene unclear. Germline V gives CDR1 SGHVS, CDR2 FNYEAQ. V dropped 5 bases and J dropped 4 bases, with 8 bases sitting between them. The CDR3 covers 12 residues. CDR3 nucleotides: TGTGCCAGCAGCCCTACTCTAGAGACCCAGTACTTC. This sequence encodes CASSPTLETQYF.

This sequence joins TRBV5-1 and TRBJ2-5; D possibly corresponds to TRBD2 (5 bases). Germline V gene sequence: CDR1 SGHRS, CDR2 YFSETQ. The CDR3 is 14 residues long. Trimming shortened V by 4 bases and J by 3 bases, and 13 bases separated the two germline ends. The CDR3 coding sequence is TGCGCCAGCAGCCCTGGACTGAACAAAGAGACCCAGTACTTC. As protein: CASSPGLNKETQYF.

This clonotype was seen a few times. This rearrangement joins TRBV5-1 to TRBJ1-6; D call uncertain. Germline-derived CDR1 and CDR2 are SGHRS and YFSETQ. CDR3 size: 14 residues. Trimming cost V 0 bases and J 7 bases, with 8 bases left between them. The CDR3: CASSLGQTNSPLHF. In nucleotides, the CDR3 is TGCGCCAGCAGCTTGGGTCAAACGAATTCACCCCTCCACTTT.

The V gene is TRBV20-1, the J gene TRBJ2-7, with 14 bases identical to TRBD2. V lost 4 bases, J lost 2 bases, and 10 bases stayed unmatched. Germline CDR1 DFQATT, CDR2 SNEGSKA (reference sequence). This CDR3 comprises 17 residues. The CDR3 here is CSATRTSGGRGPYEQYF. CDR3 DNA: TGCAGTGCTACTAGGACTAGCGGGGGGAGGGGTCCCTACGAGCAGTACTTC.

This clonotype was seen a few times. The rearrangement uses TRBV27 and TRBJ2-1; D may be TRBD2 (6 bases). The CDR3 length is 13 residues. Per germline, CDR1 MNHEY and CDR2 SMNVEV (reference sequence). V lost 5 bases and J lost 8, with 13 bases in between. The CDR3 nucleotides are TGTGCCAGCAGTCTAGCGCCTCTCGATGAGCAGTTCTTC. It specifies CASSLAPLDEQFF.

This sequence joins TRBV3-1 and TRBJ2-4, with no clear D. CDR3 length: 13 amino acids. V was shortened by 0 bases and J by 8 bases, with 8 bases between the two germline ends. The germline V gene has CDR1 LGHDT and CDR2 YNNKEL (reference sequence). CDR3 sequence: CASSQDRPDIQYF. The CDR3 DNA follows: TGTGCCAGCAGCCAAGACAGGCCGGACATTCAGTACTTC.

The sample holds a few counts of this clonotype. A read error may account for a junction end that differs from germline. The chain carries TRBV7-2 and TRBJ2-1, with 11 bases that match TRBD2. The germline gives CDR1 SGHTA, CDR2 FQGNSA. There are 15 residues in the CDR3. CDR3 nucleotides: TGTGCCGGCAGGCTAGCGGGAGGCGTCTCCAATGAGCAGTTCTTC. It specifies CAGRLAGGVSNEQFF.

In its sample, this clonotype was seen a few times. This chain connects TRBV5-1 to TRBJ2-1; 10 bases map to TRBD2. Germline V gives CDR1 SGHRS, CDR2 YFSETQ. This CDR3 is built from 16 residues. The V segment lost 2 bases and the J segment 8 bases; nucleotides outside the gene matches: 10. CDR3 loop: CASSFGASGSMDEQFF. CDR3 nucleotides: TGCGCCAGCAGCTTTGGCGCTAGCGGGAGTATGGATGAGCAGTTCTTC.